This is a list of T cell receptor beta chains from one sample in a study of cytomegalovirus exposure and HLA in healthy donors. This table comes from immunoSEQ multiplex PCR, and its TCRdb copy is limited to in-frame clones, with some not included. The sample gives about 270,000 clones, approximately 83% of which show up once; roughly 0.99% is in the top ten. The sequenced sample was PBMCs. The source is a young woman in good health and CMV-seronegative. CDR3s include the opening cysteine and the closing phenylalanine or tryptophan. Each record gives: V gene, clone size, J gene, D gene, CDR3 DNA, CDR3 protein. D genes are given only for firm matches. Where a row states a size, it is once, few, many or the class of an expanded clone; other rows omit it.

TRBV2	once	TRBJ2-1	.	TGTGCCAGCAGTGAAGACCGGTCGAAGCAGTTCTTC	CASSEDRSKQFF
TRBV6-5	.	TRBJ2-2	.	TGTGCCACCGCCCGGGACCTCGGGGGTTCCGGGGAGCTGTTTTTT	CATARDLGGSGELFF
TRBV6-5	.	TRBJ1-2	TRBD1	TGTGCCAGCAGGGGGAACAGGGGGCCCTATGGCTACACCTTC	CASRGNRGPYGYTF
TRBV11-2	.	TRBJ1-2	.	TGTGCCAGCAGCCCCAGCGGGACCCGGGGGGTCTATGGCTACACCTTC	CASSPSGTRGVYGYTF
TRBV5-1	.	TRBJ1-1	.	TGCGCCAGCAGCCCCGGGATAAACACTGAAGCTTTCTTT	CASSPGINTEAFF
TRBV11-1	.	TRBJ1-6	.	TGTGCCAGCAGCCCGACTTCGGGAGGTTCACCCCTCCACTTT	CASSPTSGGSPLHF
TRBV5-6	few	TRBJ1-2	.	TGTGCCAGCAGCTTGAACATATATGGCTACACCTTC	CASSLNIYGYTF
TRBV6-5	.	TRBJ1-4	TRBD1	TGTGCCAGCAGCGTGACAGGGAACCGTGAAAAACTGTTTTTT	CASSVTGNREKLFF
TRBV5-1	.	TRBJ2-2	.	TGCGCCAGCAGCTTGGCGGGAGCGGGCGGGGAGCTGTTTTTT	CASSLAGAGGELFF
TRBV19	.	TRBJ2-7	TRBD2	TGTGCCAGTACCAACGGGGGGGAAGCCTACGAGCAGTACTTC	CASTNGGEAYEQYF
TRBV18	many	TRBJ2-2	.	TGTGCCAGCTCACCCGGGAGCACCGGGGAGCTGTTTTTT	CASSPGSTGELFF
TRBV10-3	.	TRBJ1-2	.	TGTGCCATCAGTGAGTTGCCGGGTGCGGAAAATAACTATGGCTACACCTTC	CAISELPGAENNYGYTF
TRBV6-5	.	TRBJ2-5	.	TGTGCCAGCAGTTACTCAAGGGGGACCCAGTACTTC	CASSYSRGTQYF
TRBV11-2	.	TRBJ2-1	TRBD1	TGTGCCAGCAGCTTAGGGGACAGGGATAGGGAGCAGTTCTTC	CASSLGDRDREQFF
TRBV29-1	.	TRBJ2-1	.	TGCAGCGTTGATTTGGAGCGGTTTACCAATGAGCAGTTCTTC	CSVDLERFTNEQFF
TRBV2	.	TRBJ2-7	.	TGTGCCAGCAGTGAGGAGGCGGGAACCTACGAGCAGTACTTC	CASSEEAGTYEQYF
TRBV5-5	.	TRBJ1-5	TRBD1	TGTGCCAGCAGCCTTGAAGGGACAGGGGTTCAGCCCCAGCATTTT	CASSLEGTGVQPQHF
TRBV6-6	.	TRBJ1-2	.	TGTGCCAGCAGTTATACCCGGCGGGGCTACACCTTC	CASSYTRRGYTF
TRBV9	.	TRBJ1-2	TRBD1	TGTGCCAGCAGCCCCCGGGACAGGGAAAGCTATGGCTACACCTTC	CASSPRDRESYGYTF
TRBV7-3	once	TRBJ2-2	TRBD1	TGTGCCAGCAGCCTACCCGGGACAGGGACCGGGGAGCTGTTTTTT	CASSLPGTGTGELFF
TRBV28	.	TRBJ1-5	.	TGTGCCAGCAGGACAGACGGCAATCAGCCCCAGCATTTT	CASRTDGNQPQHF